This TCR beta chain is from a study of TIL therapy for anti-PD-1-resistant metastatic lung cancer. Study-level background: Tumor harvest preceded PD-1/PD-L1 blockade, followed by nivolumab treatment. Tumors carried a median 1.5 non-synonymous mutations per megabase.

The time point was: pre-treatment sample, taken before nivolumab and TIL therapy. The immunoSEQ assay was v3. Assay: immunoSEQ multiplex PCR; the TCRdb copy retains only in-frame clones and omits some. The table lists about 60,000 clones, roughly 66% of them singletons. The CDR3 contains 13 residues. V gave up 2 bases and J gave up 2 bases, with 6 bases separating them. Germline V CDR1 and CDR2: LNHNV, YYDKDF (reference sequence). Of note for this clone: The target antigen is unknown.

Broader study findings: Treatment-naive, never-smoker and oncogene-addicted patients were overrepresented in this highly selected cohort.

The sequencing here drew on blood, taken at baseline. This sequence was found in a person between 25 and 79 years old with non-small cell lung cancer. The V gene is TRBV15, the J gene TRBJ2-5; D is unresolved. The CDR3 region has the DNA TGTGCCACCAGCAGACAGTTACAAGAGACCCAGTACTTC. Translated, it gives CATSRQLQETQYF.